This record covers a single TCR beta chain. Its antigen remains unidentified. It was RNA transcripts that yielded the amplified TCR beta CDR3 regions. HTBI primers were used for first-round RT-PCR of the TCR CDR3. TCRdb called the multiplex PCR reads again in MiXCR, with one record for every CDR3 protein. This table has roughly 700,000 distinct CDR3 sequences, about a third appearing once. Diagnoses were established using clinical symptoms, serum thyroxine and TRAb, thyroid ultrasound and orbital computed tomography. This record comes from a study of T cells in Graves' hyperthyroidism and ophthalmopathy. At the level of the study: At the time of initial diagnosis and before any treatment, peripheral blood was collected. Study observations and caveats: The authors' 13 V-J model separated ophthalmopathy from stable hyperthyroidism.

Per the germline V gene, CDR1 is SEHNR and CDR2 is FQNEAQ (reference sequence). J gave up 2 bases and V 5 bases, and 12 bases lay outside the gene matches. The CDR3 runs 17 residues. Source material: blood. This receptor was taken from a woman between 40 and 50 years old with Graves' hyperthyroidism. The chain combines TRBV7-9 with TRBJ2-5; 9 bases line up with TRBD1. The DNA of the CDR3 is TGTGCCAGCAGCGGGGACAGGGTGGGGTTACCTCAAGAGACCCAGTACTTC. It encodes CASSGDRVGLPQETQYF.